These T cell receptor beta chains were read from a single sample in a study of identical twins. TCRdb recomputed calls from the 5' RACE reads with MiXCR, one row per CDR3 protein. Of 700,000 or so distinct CDR3 sequences listed, roughly 8% are singletons. The sample was also reused in another study, on yellow fever vaccine responses in identical twins.

Sequencing input: PBMCs. Receptors were obtained from a woman aged 18-29 years in good health. CDR3s leave out the opening cysteine and the closing phenylalanine or tryptophan. The D gene is left open where the match is weak.

j_call d_call v_call cdr3_aa
TRBJ2-5 NA TRBV6-2/TRBV6-3 ASRQSWTDQETQY
TRBJ1-2 NA TRBV28 ASRGGAGVYGYT
TRBJ2-7 TRBD1 TRBV12-3/TRBV12-4 ASSLWDRYEQY
TRBJ2-2 NA TRBV20-1 SAQRQTNTGELF
TRBJ2-3 NA TRBV27 ASRRGTRTDTQY
TRBJ1-5 TRBD1 TRBV6-1 ASSEGQGKNQPQH
TRBJ1-1 TRBD1 TRBV7-6 ASSLAESGGDTEAF
TRBJ1-2 NA TRBV2 ASSEVTGNYGYT
TRBJ2-2 NA TRBV7-8 ASSSALSRGELF
TRBJ2-1 NA TRBV4-3 ASSQDLGDLMGAYNEQF
TRBJ2-1 TRBD2 TRBV7-9 ASSLGRGTSVDNEQF
TRBJ1-1 TRBD1 TRBV5-1 ASSLRQGPNTEAF
TRBJ2-5 TRBD1 TRBV7-9 ASSLQGVKETQY
TRBJ2-1 NA TRBV7-8 ASSYPGRAGGGNEQF
TRBJ2-3 NA TRBV7-9 ASSLRDSRPTDTQY
TRBJ2-2 NA TRBV11-2 ASSLGLPGELF
TRBJ2-7 TRBD1 TRBV27 ASRWTGASYEQY
TRBJ2-3 TRBD2 TRBV6-5 ASSYGGGGRADTQY
TRBJ2-5 NA TRBV10-1 ASSEFTAQETQY
TRBJ2-7 NA TRBV27 ASSLSTPVGSSYEQY
TRBJ2-2 NA TRBV12-3/TRBV12-4 ASTLLGAVTGELF
TRBJ2-1 TRBD2 TRBV27 ASSLPSTSGSRLF
TRBJ2-2 TRBD1 TRBV28 ASTPRGGGGGELF
TRBJ2-6 NA TRBV11-2 ASSLGYSGANVLT
TRBJ2-7 NA TRBV7-2 ASRGPHSYEQY
TRBJ2-2 NA TRBV5-1 ASSALLGGYTGELF
TRBJ2-2 TRBD2 TRBV6-2/TRBV6-3 ASTVFRLAGANGELF
TRBJ2-3 NA TRBV5-1 ASSEGETDTQY
TRBJ2-3 NA TRBV20-1 SAREAGIGDTQY
TRBJ2-5 TRBD2 TRBV7-3 ASSPKGSAGGFETQY
TRBJ1-4 NA TRBV7-2 ASSLYGSTNEKLF
TRBJ2-5 TRBD2 TRBV10-3 AISEERTSGQETQY
TRBJ2-3 NA TRBV6-5 ASSSTDRRGTQY
TRBJ2-4 NA TRBV6-2/TRBV6-3 ASSGDRNIQY
TRBJ2-2 NA TRBV7-3 ASSLIDTPGVAGELF
TRBJ2-1 NA TRBV14 ASSPNYGTSPYNEQF
TRBJ2-1 NA TRBV6-6 ASSWVIGTEQF
TRBJ1-2 NA TRBV6-1 ASSPLDKPNYGYT
TRBJ2-3 TRBD2 TRBV6-2/TRBV6-3 ASTKPLIRGLAETDTQY
TRBJ1-4 NA TRBV10-3 AISEATTNEKLF
TRBJ2-1 NA TRBV6-2/TRBV6-3 ASSYRGPLEQF
TRBJ2-3 TRBD1 TRBV28 ASSLTGGVTDTQY
TRBJ2-3 TRBD1 TRBV29-1 SGNRGRGTDTQY
TRBJ2-1 TRBD1 TRBV7-9 ASSLAGTGIF
TRBJ2-7 TRBD1 TRBV28 ASRAGTGGPNEQY
TRBJ2-7 TRBD1 TRBV12-3/TRBV12-4 ASRQGQVYEQY
TRBJ2-7 NA TRBV4-1 ASSQTTSGQLYEQY
TRBJ1-5 TRBD1 TRBV12-3/TRBV12-4 ACSPARDRGMGSNQPQH
TRBJ1-1 NA TRBV5-1 ASSLGVTENTEAF
TRBJ2-3 NA TRBV2 ANARADSTDTQY
TRBJ2-5 NA TRBV5-1 ASSLGGPRQETQY
TRBJ2-1 TRBD1 TRBV20-1 SARKPGQGVYNEQF
TRBJ1-2 NA TRBV12-3/TRBV12-4 ASSLGDPGLYYGYT
TRBJ2-1 TRBD2 TRBV4-1 ASSQASGLAGIIF
TRBJ2-1 NA TRBV20-1 SARDPLTTTYNEQF
TRBJ2-1 NA TRBV9 ASSVVGSSYNEQF
TRBJ1-1 NA TRBV11-2 ASSSLSVHTEAF
TRBJ2-1 NA TRBV27 ASSPPPGLLNNEQF
TRBJ2-2 NA TRBV7-9 ASSSSIGGTGELF
TRBJ2-3 NA TRBV5-1 ASSTGGAQGRDTQY